This T cell receptor beta chain was documented in a study of cytomegalovirus exposure and HLA in healthy donors. Whole-study findings and limits: A few chains tied to CMV proved CMV antigen-specific in vitro.

Comment on this clone: Antigen unknown.

J was trimmed by 4 bases and V by 11 bases; bases with no gene match: 12. The length of the CDR3 is 14 residues. The V gene's germline CDR1 is LGHNT and CDR2 FRNRAP. 60 Vbeta and 13 Jbeta primers were used in PCR. Profiled with immunoSEQ multiplex PCR; TCRdb holds only in-frame clones, not every one. The table includes approximately 140,000 clones, around 82% detected once. This TCR was recovered from a boy aged 5-17 years in good health and CMV-seronegative. The V gene is TRBV12-5, the J gene TRBJ2-5; 8 positions match TRBD2. The source material was PBMCs. The CDR3 loop reads CASGGGDRRETQYF. The CDR3 region has the DNA TGTGCTTCCGGGGGGGGTGATAGGCGAGAGACCCAGTACTTC.